This T cell receptor beta chain came from a study of cytomegalovirus exposure and HLA in healthy donors (dated by TCRdb to the late 2010s). For the wider study: An earlier analysis of roughly 500 of the donors reported 276 Gb of sequence data and around 110 million unique TCR beta sequences obtained from about 179 million T cells. The study profiled the T cell repertoires of under 850 subjects by immunosequencing and related them to cytomegalovirus serostatus. Rather than using new phenotypic data, the later analysis identified candidate immune exposures from TCR beta sequences and from how often those sequences occurred across donors. Class I and class II HLA loci were covered by the typing at four-digit resolution. Donor age, sex, ethnicity and CMV serostatus were compiled alongside the repertoire data. About five DR-DQ haplotypes were treated as single units for association and clustering because of strong linkage in the cohort. Typing coverage varied by locus: about 620-630 donors for A, B, C, DRB1 and DQB1; roughly 520 for DQA1; over 600 for DPA1; about 450 for DPB1. All discovery cohort repertoires had been generated on a single sequencing platform. A separate validation cohort of approximately 130 different subjects was used in addition to the 666-subject first cohort. A later genetic analysis used genome-wide SNP genotypes for about 55% of the 666 donors, treating that subset as a discovery cohort. About 280 gigabases of sequencing data and around 85 million unique TCR sequences made up an early release that covered 500 to 650 HLA-typed donors. To predict cytomegalovirus infection status, the study brought together high-throughput TCR immunosequencing, statistical association of individual TCRs with disease status, and machine learning. Among about 400 genotyped donors of the cohort, an average of around 250,000 unique TCR beta nucleotide sequences was sequenced per donor, of which roughly 17% were non-productive. An earlier analysis of 587 of the donors used high-throughput TCR beta sequencing to judge whether each TCR beta V gene segment behaved as functional or pseudogenic. In a later analysis, previously published TCR beta repertoires from 666 donors were re-analyzed and high-resolution HLA genotyping was added so that TCR occurrence patterns could be studied. The study aimed to test whether signatures of past pathogen exposure could be identified by cataloging public T cell receptors. Of the 300 to 500 genotyped donors, roughly 76% were placed in the genetic ancestry cluster associated with self-reported Caucasian donors. Results the study describes overall, beyond this receptor: A cluster of highly shared sequence variants was judged likely to be a technical artifact of the sequencing pipeline. At a false discovery rate of 0.05, a later analysis linked some 17,000 TCR beta sequences to specific HLA alleles. The study gave a list of more than 150 TCR beta chains associated with cytomegalovirus. In an earlier analysis of about 540 of the donors, most TCR beta V segments were observed in productive rearrangements about 90% or about 30% of the time, broadly matching IMGT annotations. The 87-base-pair reads could not distinguish some IMGT-functional V segments, including TRBV6-2 and TRBV6-3, so those segments were excluded. The classifier was reported to diagnose cytomegalovirus status with high specificity and sensitivity in both the original cohort and the validation cohort. According to a later analysis, most CMV-associated TCR beta chains appeared to be HLA-restricted, and the HLA associations seemed to be driven largely by CMV exposure. An association between a missense DCLRE1C variant and V-gene and J-gene trimming of TCR beta chains was found in a later genetic analysis and replicated in an independent cohort. For the cohort, immune exposure information was limited to CMV serostatus. According to the authors, the approach could potentially be generalized to other disease states and immunological phenotypes. Because some donors lacked HLA typing at each locus, the association tests relied only on the typed subset. Compared with the 666-donor mean, donors in an Asian-associated ancestry cluster had fewer N-insertions in productive TCRs, according to a later genetic analysis. In a later analysis, TCR association rates were found to vary across HLA loci, with the most associated TCRs seen for DRB1 alleles and the fewest for HLA-C alleles. Compared with equally common non-associated chains, HLA-associated TCR beta chains in a later analysis were more clonally expanded and had lower generation probabilities. While some public TCRs were present in many individuals, most TCR sequences turned up only very rarely across donors. Linkage disequilibrium might explain the correlated functional status among segregating V segments, but an unknown experimental factor could not be excluded. Strong co-occurrence of HLA alleles, especially DR and DQ, made assigning TCR associations to individual alleles difficult. A further reported finding was that TCR beta sequences accurately predicted the HLA-A and HLA-B alleles for most subjects in the first cohort. The earlier analysis of about 600 of the donors excluded about 16 rarely observed V segments, including chromosome 9 orphons, because counts were too low. In vitro tests confirmed that three of the cytomegalovirus-associated TCR beta chains recognize cytomegalovirus antigens. According to a later analysis, parvovirus B19, influenza, CMV and Epstein-Barr virus appeared linked to several top co-occurrence clusters. This cohort had only TCR beta chains sequenced, and the lack of alpha or paired-chain data limited which features could be detected. Presence/absence analyses assumed roughly uniform sequencing depth across donors, an assumption that may not hold.

The cohort consisted of 666 healthy bone marrow donors. Cohort members were all nominally healthy when sampled, although unrecorded immune exposures were likely present. The donor tested CMV seropositive and was one of the 289 seropositive cohort members. Each donor provided a peripheral blood sample, and peripheral blood mononuclear cells were used for TCR beta sequencing. Genomic DNA extraction from the blood cell samples was performed with the Qiagen DNeasy Blood Extraction Kit. Notes on this clone: There is no known antigen for this receptor. Nothing much larger sits one base from this clone, and base qualities are not available.

The protocol used for the library was the immunoSEQ multiplex PCR assay. The multiplex PCR relied on a mix of 60 forward primers for TCR Vbeta segments and 13 reverse primers for TCR Jbeta segments. The CDR3 region of rearranged TCR beta genes was amplified from genomic DNA by a multiplex PCR assay. The amplified TCR beta libraries were sequenced on the Illumina HiSeq System as 87-base-pair reads. On the study's bioinformatics: In a later analysis, tens of millions of unique TCR beta chains were counted across the 500 to 700 repertoires, and around 11 million of these chains were shared by at least two donors. Raw reads were error-corrected and collapsed into unique sequences by a nearest-neighbor algorithm in which closely related sequences were merged to remove PCR and sequencing errors. Alignment of CDR3 sequences to IMGT reference sequences was used to assign V, D and J gene segments. Each retained sequence needed at least a six-nucleotide match to both a V gene segment and a J gene segment. A rearrangement was called productive if the CDR3 had no stop codons and remained in frame with V and J, and every other rearrangement was called non-productive. CDR3 was defined by IMGT convention, running from the second conserved V-encoded cysteine to the conserved J-encoded phenylalanine. In an earlier analysis of 587 of the donors, sequences lacking an unambiguous match to a single V gene segment were excluded. An earlier analysis of almost 600 of the donors classified V segments as functional when productive rearrangements were above 56.7% and as segregating when the standard deviation between donors was above 5%. A statistical classification framework was built for diagnosing cytomegalovirus status from the catalog of TCR beta chain sequences. V and J gene assignment, in a later analysis, came from comparing TCR nucleotide sequences with IMGT/GENE-DB human TR gene sequences. Using the TCRdist pipeline, a later analysis assigned CDR3 sequences along with most-parsimonious VDJ recombination scenarios. In a later analysis, each TCR beta chain was defined by its CDR3 amino acid sequence together with its V-gene family, and reads lacking a unique V-gene family were excluded. In a later analysis, approximately 590 highly shared, low-generation-probability nucleotide sequences were removed to address suspected cross-contamination and a sequencing artifact. In a later analysis, a clonal expansion index was calculated for each public chain from normalized within-repertoire ranks of inferred template counts. Generation probabilities in a later analysis came from a VDJ recombination model fitted to out-of-frame rearrangements, and those results were checked against IGoR. A later analysis scored TCR-TCR, TCR-HLA and TCR-CMV co-occurrence with hypergeometric tests, applying a repertoire-size bias correction to TCR pairs. To estimate false discovery rates, a later analysis permuted the HLA or CMV assignments 20 times. In a later analysis, co-occurring TCRs were grouped using DBSCAN, and TCRdist sequence similarity was added for clustering within HLA-allele-positive subsets. Repertoires with fewer than 30,000 or more than 120,000 public chains were left out of co-occurrence clustering, as were about 5 repertoires with anomalous nucleotide sharing. Entries here come from immuneACCESS through TCRdb and include only in-frame sequences with V and J called. Some clones fail to appear in such tables; in the studies checked, an unresolved V gene covers under half of the shortfall, and the cause of the remainder is unknown. That table furnishes V, J and clone size, whereas the DNA furnished D and trimming. Within this sample are about 160,000 clones, with approximately 80% of them counted one time only. The top ten hold 4.5% of the sample.

Compared with germline, V lacks 4 bases and J lacks 2 bases; bases without a gene match: 21. The CDR3 has 20 amino acids, counting the end cysteine and phenylalanine. The CDR3 DNA has 60 bases and is translated from base 1. The chain couples TRBV5-3 to TRBJ1-5; 7 nucleotides in the junction match TRBD1. TRBV5-3 falls under the ORF class, with uncertain function. This TCR derives from a woman between 45 and 65 years old in good health and CMV-seropositive. Material: PBMCs. The base sequence is TGTGCCAGAAGCGCAAACCCGAGCCCGGACAGGCTACCTTGCAATCAGCCCCAGCATTTT. This translates into CARSANPSPDRLPCNQPQHF.